Following are 27 T cell receptor beta chains from one sample sequenced in a study of molecular identifiers for immune sequencing clone quantification. TCRdb used MiXCR to reprocess the PCR reads, holding one entry per CDR3 protein. The profile covers just under 65,000 distinct CDR3 sequences, with around a sixth appearing a single time and roughly 1.5% taken by the ten largest. The source material was naive CD8+ T cells from blood, with Jurkat cell RNA spiked in. Sample subset: FACS-sorted CD8+CD4-CCR7+CD45RA+ naive T cells. The receptor source for this set is a human donor in good health. Some libraries in this study had Jurkat cell RNA spiked in.

This clonotype was seen repeatedly, ten times or more. The V call is TRBV11-2, the J call TRBJ2-7, with 9 bases matching TRBD2. The CDR3 loop spans 16 amino acids. V gave up 7 bases and J gave up 3 bases; unmatched junction bases: 13. Germline CDR1 SGHAT, CDR2 FQNNGV. CDR3 nucleotide sequence: TGTGCCAGCACCCCCGCAACCATAGCGGGAGTCTACGAGCAGTACTTC. It yields the protein CASTPATIAGVYEQYF.

The table lists this clonotype with many counts. The chain recombines TRBV9 with TRBJ2-7; 11 bases align to TRBD2. V lost 4 bases and J lost 4; bases outside the gene matches: 13. The CDR3 totals 17 residues. Germline V gene lookup returns CDR1 SGDLS and CDR2 YYNGEE. As DNA, the CDR3 is TGTGCCAGCAGCCCCGGCCCCGTACTAGCGGGAGAGTACGAGCAGTACTTC. Protein product: CASSPGPVLAGEYEQYF. Full variable domain (rest looked up from reference TRBV9 and TRBJ2-7): DSGVTQTPKHLITATGQRVTLRCSPRSGDLSVYWYQQSLDQGLQFLIQYYNGEERAKGNILERFSAQQFPDLHSELNLSSLELGDSALYFCASSPGPVLAGEYEQYFGPGTRLTVT.

This clonotype was counted many times. V gene TRBV6-2 or TRBV6-3 combines with J gene TRBJ2-2; 7 bases line up with TRBD2. This CDR3 is 14 amino acids long. Trimming took 6 bases from V and 7 from J; bases not matched to a gene: 8. The germline gives CDR1 MNHEY, CDR2 SVGEGT. CDR3 residues: CASRRTRLSGELFF. CDR3 DNA: TGTGCCAGCAGGCGGACTAGATTAAGCGGGGAGCTGTTTTTT.

This chain uses TRBV14 with TRBJ2-1; D ambiguous. The CDR3 has 13 residues. Germline-derived CDR1 and CDR2 are SGHDN and FVKESK. With 3 bases removed from V and 2 bases from J, the gap between germline ends came to 5 bases. The CDR3 DNA sequence: TGTGCCAGCAGCCAGGGCACCTACAATGAGCAGTTCTTC. It is translated as CASSQGTYNEQFF.

J is TRBJ2-7 and V is TRBV25-1; D remains unclear. Between the trimmed V and J ends, which lost 8 bases and 12 bases, there was a span of 29 bases. The CDR3 covers 15 residues. CDR1 is MGHDK, CDR2 SYGVNS, per germline. DNA for the CDR3: TGTGCCAGCCGCGACGCTGGGTCGACGGGTCCGCTCTGGTACTTC. Amino acids: CASRDAGSTGPLWYF.

The table lists this clonotype with many counts. The rearrangement joins TRBV2 to TRBJ1-1, with 9 bases fitting TRBD1. Germline loops: CDR1 SNHLY, CDR2 FYNNEI. Trimming at V came to 7 bases and at J to 10 bases, leaving 16 bases not matched to a gene. The CDR3 is made up of 15 amino acids. CDR3 loop: CASMGTGPRGLGAFF. The CDR3 DNA reads as TGTGCCAGCATGGGGACAGGGCCCCGCGGACTGGGAGCTTTCTTT.

On this clonotype itself: A read error may explain this, as a much larger clone is one base away. The chain uses TRBV9 and TRBJ2-3, with D possibly matching TRBD2 (5 bases). Per the germline V gene, CDR1 is SGDLS and CDR2 is YYNGEE. The CDR3 is 13 amino acids. This CDR3 reads CTSSGPLADTQYF. The CDR3 DNA reads as TGTACCAGCAGCGGTCCTCTCGCAGATACGCAGTATTTT.

There are a few counts of this clonotype. The junction departs from the called germline gene at one end, perhaps through a read error. J is TRBJ2-7 and V is TRBV12-3 or TRBV12-4, with a weak D call TRBD2 (5 bases). The CDR3 is 14 amino acids. The CDR3 nucleotides read TGTGCCAGCAGTCTAGCCACCACACTCTACGAGCAGTACTTC. It encodes CASSLATTLYEQYF.

This clonotype has ten or more counts. J is TRBJ2-7 and V is TRBV19; D ambiguous. The CDR3 is made up of 17 amino acids. V was pared by 7 bases and J by 0 bases, with 22 bases between. The germline CDR1 and CDR2 sequences are LNHDA and SQIVND (reference sequence). CDR3 nucleotides: TGTGCCAGTAATCCGAATCCGGCGGCGGAAAGCTCCTACGAGCAGTACTTC. Encoded protein: CASNPNPAAESSYEQYF.

This clonotype was seen a few times. This may come from a read error, since a much larger clone is one base off. This chain connects TRBV27 to TRBJ1-5; D gene uncertain. V lost 6 bases to trimming and J lost 1 base, with 10 bases between them. Germline lookup yields CDR1 MNHEY and CDR2 SMNVEV (reference sequence). The CDR3 is 14 amino acids. The CDR3 loop is CASRLLGSNQPQHF. The CDR3 coding sequence is TGTGCCAGCAGGTTACTCGGGAGCAATCAGCCCCAGCATTTT.

This clonotype was counted ten times or more. V and J are TRBV19 and TRBJ1-1; 9 bases are shared with TRBD1. The CDR3 length is 17 residues. V lost 2 bases, J lost 0 bases, and 7 bases stayed unmatched. Per germline, CDR1 LNHDA and CDR2 SQIVND (reference sequence). The CDR3 coding sequence is TGTGCCAGTAGTATACCGCCCGACAGGGGGATGAACACTGAAGCTTTCTTT. Translated, it gives CASSIPPDRGMNTEAFF.

In regard to this clonotype: Just one base apart from a much larger clone, this may be a read error. The chain recombines TRBV27 with TRBJ1-2, with unresolved D. The germline gives CDR1 MNHEY, CDR2 SMNVEV (reference sequence). This CDR3 contains 13 residues. CDR3 nucleotides: TGTGCCAGGAGTTTGGGTACTAACTATGGCTACACCTTC. Translating it yields CARSLGTNYGYTF.

For this clonotype: A single base separates this from a much larger clone, so it may be a read error. The chain is built from TRBV28 and TRBJ1-3, with a weak D call TRBD1 (5 bases). Between the trimmed V and J ends, which lost 6 bases and 4 bases, there was a span of 16 bases. The germline V gene has CDR1 MDHEN and CDR2 SYDVKM. The CDR3 is made up of 15 amino acids. In nucleotides, the CDR3 is TGTGCCAGCAGACCTGGGTTGGGGACGGGAAACACCATATATTTT. Its translation is CASRPGLGTGNTIYF.

At least ten counts were recorded for this clonotype. The CDR3 nucleotides are TGTGCCATATTCTCTCCTTTCACAGATACGCAGTATTTT. Translation: CAIFSPFTDTQYF. The V gene is TRBV7-9, the J gene TRBJ2-3; D ambiguous. V was shortened by 10 bases and J by 2 bases, with 13 bases between the two germline ends. The germline V gene encodes CDR1 SEHNR and CDR2 FQNEAQ (reference sequence). The CDR3 covers 13 residues.

This clonotype was recorded many times. The genes are TRBV11-2 and TRBJ2-7; no definite D call. This CDR3 is 15 amino acids long. Trimming took 2 bases from V and 3 from J, leaving 14 bases between them. Germline CDR1 reads SGHAT; CDR2 reads FQNNGV. The CDR3, as DNA: TGTGCCAGCAGCTTATGGGTTGACGGGCGCTACGAGCAGTACTTC. It yields the protein CASSLWVDGRYEQYF.

This clonotype was recorded a few times. A junction end diverges from the germline sequence, so it may reflect a read error. The chain has TRBV6-6 and TRBJ2-2; 12 nucleotides align to TRBD2. This CDR3 comprises 20 residues. Germline-derived CDR1 and CDR2 are MNHNY and SVGAGI (reference sequence). This CDR3 reads CASSARIGLAGRRNTGELSF. DNA for the CDR3: TGTGCCAGCAGTGCCCGGATAGGACTAGCGGGAAGGAGGAACACCGGGGAGCTGTCTTTC.

This clonotype was seen repeatedly, ten times or more. The chain carries TRBV20-1 and TRBJ2-7; D call uncertain. Trimming removed 6 bases at V and 5 bases at J, with 14 bases between. The CDR3 length is 12 residues. CDR1 is DFQATT and CDR2 is SNEGSKA in the germline V gene (reference sequence). The CDR3 protein is CSAHHTGNEQYF. CDR3 nucleotides: TGCAGTGCCCACCACACCGGAAACGAGCAGTACTTC.

The table lists this clonotype with many counts. The V gene is TRBV13, the J gene TRBJ1-1; TRBD1 matches 8 bases. J gave up 3 bases and V 5 bases, and 2 bases lay outside the gene matches. The CDR3 length is 13 residues. The germline V gene has CDR1 PRHDT and CDR2 FYEKMQ (reference sequence). CDR3 protein: CASSPQGDTEAFF. DNA of the CDR3: TGTGCCAGCAGCCCACAGGGGGACACTGAAGCTTTCTTT.

The sample holds a few counts of this clonotype. V is TRBV6-5 and J is TRBJ1-4; 7 bases fit TRBD1. The CDR3 runs 14 residues. From germline, CDR1 is MNHEY and CDR2 SVGAGI. After removal of 5 bases from V and 7 bases from J, the junction contained 7 bases not matched to a gene. The CDR3 DNA reads TGTGCCAGCAGTCAAGGGGGCTCGGGTGAAAAACTGTTTTTT. This codes for CASSQGGSGEKLFF.

The chain employs TRBV7-9 and TRBJ2-1; D is possibly TRBD1 (5 bases). V was shortened by 5 bases and J by 3 bases, with 17 bases between the two germline ends. Per the germline V gene, CDR1 is SEHNR and CDR2 is FQNEAQ (reference sequence). The length of the CDR3 is 16 residues. DNA for the CDR3: TGTGCCAGCAGCCCGATCGAAGGGGCCCTCTACAATGAGCAGTTCTTC. Its protein is CASSPIEGALYNEQFF. The variable domain in full, completed from reference TRBV7-9 and TRBJ2-1, reads DTGVSQNPRHKITKRGQNVTFRCDPISEHNRLYWYRQTLGQGPEFLTYFQNEAQLEKSRLLSDRFSAERPKGSFSTLEIQRTEQGDSAMYLCASSPIEGALYNEQFFGPGTRLTVL.

This chain uses TRBV2 with TRBJ2-3; 7 bases fit TRBD2. This CDR3 contains 15 residues. Germline-derived CDR1 and CDR2 are SNHLY and FYNNEI. Losses at the gene ends were 3 bases for V and 0 bases for J; bases not matched to a gene: 3. The chain's CDR3 is CASSDLAASTDTQYF. For the CDR3, the DNA is TGTGCCAGCAGTGACCTAGCGGCTAGCACAGATACGCAGTATTTT.

A note on this clonotype: One base away lies a much larger clone, so this may be a sequencing read error. The genes are TRBV4-3 and TRBJ2-1; D gene uncertain. Germline V lookup: CDR1 LGHNA, CDR2 YSLEER. The CDR3 runs to 15 residues. CDR3 region: CASSQTSDGYNERFF. The CDR3 DNA is TGCGCCAGCAGCCAAACCTCTGACGGTTACAATGAGCGGTTCTTC.

This chain uses TRBV29-1 with TRBJ2-1; TRBD2 aligns across 9 bases. The J segment lost 6 bases and the V segment lost 3 bases, leaving 6 bases of the junction unmatched. Germline V CDR1 and CDR2: SQVTM, ANQGSEA. CDR3 length: 14 amino acids. The CDR3 DNA reads TGCAGCGTTGAGGGACTAGCTTTTGCCAATGAGCAGTTCTTC. Translating it yields CSVEGLAFANEQFF.

The J gene is TRBJ2-3, the V gene TRBV7-9; D not resolved. Looked up from germline, CDR1 is SEHNR and CDR2 is FQNEAQ (reference sequence). V shed 3 bases and J shed 5 bases, with 6 bases lying between them. This CDR3 has 12 residues. The CDR3 DNA is TGTGCCAGCAGCTTTGATAGAGATACGCAGTATTTT. Translating it yields CASSFDRDTQYF.

This clonotype was counted at least ten times. The V gene is TRBV24-1, the J gene TRBJ1-2; 7 bases agree with TRBD1. Germline trimming cut 5 bases from V and 6 bases from J; bases unmatched to any gene: 5. The CDR3 extends over 13 amino acids. CDR1 and CDR2 (germline): KGHDR, SFDVKD. The CDR3 DNA is TGTGCCACCAGTGGGGAAGGGGGCAATGGCTACACCTTC. Translated: CATSGEGGNGYTF.

This clonotype has at least ten counts. CDR3 sequence (DNA): TGCGCCAGCAGCCCGGCGGGGTTCACTGAAGCTTTCTTT. Protein sequence: CASSPAGFTEAFF. The chain uses TRBV4-1 and TRBJ1-1; D gene ambiguous. Germline values: CDR1 MGHRA, CDR2 YSYEKL. The CDR3 has 13 amino acids. V was trimmed by 4 bases and J by 4 bases, leaving 10 bases between them.

This chain joins TRBV7-2 and TRBJ2-7; D assignment may be TRBD1 or TRBD2 (7 bases each). This CDR3 comprises 15 residues. Germline CDR1 and CDR2: SGHTA and FQGNSA. Trimming took off 4 bases at V and 4 bases at J, with 17 bases between the two ends. The CDR3 DNA is TGTGCCAGCAGCTCCCCAGGGGGGGGGCTTTACGAGCAGTACTTC. Its translation is CASSSPGGGLYEQYF.